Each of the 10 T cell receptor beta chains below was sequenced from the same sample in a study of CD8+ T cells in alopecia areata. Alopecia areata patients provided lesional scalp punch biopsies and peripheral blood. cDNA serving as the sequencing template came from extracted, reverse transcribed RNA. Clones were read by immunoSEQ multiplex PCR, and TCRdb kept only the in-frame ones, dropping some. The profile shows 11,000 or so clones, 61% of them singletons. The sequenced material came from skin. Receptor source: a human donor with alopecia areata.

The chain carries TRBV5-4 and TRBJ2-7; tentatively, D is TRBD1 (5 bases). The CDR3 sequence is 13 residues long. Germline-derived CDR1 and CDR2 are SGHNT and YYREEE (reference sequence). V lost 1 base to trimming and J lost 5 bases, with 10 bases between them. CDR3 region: CASSLRQGHEQYF. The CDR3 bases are TGTGCCAGCAGCTTGCGCCAGGGCCACGAGCAGTACTTC.

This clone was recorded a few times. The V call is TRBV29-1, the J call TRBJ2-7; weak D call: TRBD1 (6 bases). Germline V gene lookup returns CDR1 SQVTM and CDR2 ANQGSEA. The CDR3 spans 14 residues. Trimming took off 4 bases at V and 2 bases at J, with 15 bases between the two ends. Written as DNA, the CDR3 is TGCAGCGTTGTTCTGAGGGGGAGACCCTACGAGCAGTACTTC. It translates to CSVVLRGRPYEQYF.

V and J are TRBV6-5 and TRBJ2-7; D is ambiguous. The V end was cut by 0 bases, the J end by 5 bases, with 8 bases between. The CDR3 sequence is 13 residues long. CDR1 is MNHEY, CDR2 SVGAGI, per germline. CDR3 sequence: CASSYSILDEQYF. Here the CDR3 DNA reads TGTGCCAGCAGTTACTCCATCCTGGACGAGCAGTACTTC.

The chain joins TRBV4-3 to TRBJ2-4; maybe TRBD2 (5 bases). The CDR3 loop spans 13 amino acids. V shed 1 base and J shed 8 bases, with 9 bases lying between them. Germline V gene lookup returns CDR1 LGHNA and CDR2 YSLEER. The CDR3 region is CASSQVGGYIQYF. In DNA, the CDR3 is TGCGCCAGCAGCCAAGTCGGAGGCTACATTCAGTACTTC.

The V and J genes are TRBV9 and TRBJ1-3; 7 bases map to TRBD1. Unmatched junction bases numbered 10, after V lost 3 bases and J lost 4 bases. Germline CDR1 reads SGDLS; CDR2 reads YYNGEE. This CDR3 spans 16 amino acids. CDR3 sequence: CASSATEQGRGNTIYF. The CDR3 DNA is TGTGCCAGCAGCGCCACCGAACAGGGGCGAGGAAACACCATATATTTT.

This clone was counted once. The CDR3 is CASSQVRLLVYNEQFF. As DNA, the CDR3 is TGCGCCAGCAGCCAAGTTCGATTACTAGTCTACAATGAGCAGTTCTTC. The rearrangement links TRBV4-1 to TRBJ2-1, with TRBD2 as a possible D gene (5 bases). This CDR3 comprises 16 residues. Trimming shortened V by 1 base and J by 3 bases, and 13 bases separated the two germline ends. Germline-derived CDR1 and CDR2 are MGHRA and YSYEKL.

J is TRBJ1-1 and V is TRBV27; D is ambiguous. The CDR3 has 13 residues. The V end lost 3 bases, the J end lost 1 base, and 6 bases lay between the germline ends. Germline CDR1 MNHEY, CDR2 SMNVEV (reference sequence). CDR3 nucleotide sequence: TGTGCCAGCAGTTTGAAATCGAACACTGAAGCTTTCTTT. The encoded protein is CASSLKSNTEAFF.

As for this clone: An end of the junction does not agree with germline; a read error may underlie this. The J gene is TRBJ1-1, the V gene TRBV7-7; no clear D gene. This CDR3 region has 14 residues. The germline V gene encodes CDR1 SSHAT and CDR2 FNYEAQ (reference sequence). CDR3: CASSPHAGNTEAFF. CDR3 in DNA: TGTGCTAGCAGCCCCCACGCCGGGAACACTGAAGCTTTCTTT.

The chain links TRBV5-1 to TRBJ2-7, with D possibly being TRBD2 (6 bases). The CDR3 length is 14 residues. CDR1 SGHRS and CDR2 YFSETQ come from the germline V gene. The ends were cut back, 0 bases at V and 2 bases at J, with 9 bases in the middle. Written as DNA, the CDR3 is TGCGCCAGCAGCTTGGTGGGGGGAACCTACGAGCAGTACTTC. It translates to CASSLVGGTYEQYF.

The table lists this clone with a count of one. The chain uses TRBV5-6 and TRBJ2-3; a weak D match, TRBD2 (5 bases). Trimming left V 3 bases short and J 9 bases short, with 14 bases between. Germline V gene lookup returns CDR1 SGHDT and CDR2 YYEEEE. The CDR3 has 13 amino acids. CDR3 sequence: CASSSAGQWTQYF. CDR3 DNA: TGTGCCAGCAGCTCGGCGGGTCAGTGGACGCAGTATTTT.